One and the same sample provided the 28 T cell receptor beta chains below, sequenced in a study of blood T cells in healthy people across ages. For the second PCR, which ran for 7 to 11 cycles, a sample-barcoded 5' primer and a J-beta primer mix were used. MiXCR, applied by TCRdb to the 5' RACE reads, yields one record per CDR3 protein. This table holds 700,000 to 850,000 distinct CDR3 sequences, about 37% found once. Sequenced input: blood. All receptors derive from a man aged 18 to 30 in good health.

The chain combines TRBV2 with TRBJ1-5, with D perhaps TRBD1 (6 bases). This CDR3 is 18 amino acids long. CDR1 is SNHLY, CDR2 FYNNEI, per germline. V was clipped by 3 bases and J by 1 base, with 19 bases between them. CDR3 residues: CASSEGQPGVASNQPQHF. The CDR3 coding sequence is TGTGCCAGCAGTGAGGGACAACCGGGGGTCGCGAGCAATCAGCCCCAGCATTTT.

In its sample, this clonotype was seen a few times. The rearrangement joins TRBV2 to TRBJ2-3; TRBD1 is a possible D gene (6 bases). This CDR3 has 12 amino acids. The germline V gene encodes CDR1 SNHLY and CDR2 FYNNEI. Trimming removed 7 bases from V and 11 bases from J, with 16 bases in between. The CDR3 DNA sequence: TGTGCCAGCATGCCAGTACAGGGAATGCAGTATTTT. Residues: CASMPVQGMQYF.

This clonotype was counted a few times. The chain couples TRBV20-1 to TRBJ1-2; TRBD1 aligns across 10 bases. The V segment lost 0 bases and the J segment 6 bases; nucleotides outside the gene matches: 7. Germline assignment: CDR1 DFQATT and CDR2 SNEGSKA (reference sequence). There are 15 residues in the CDR3. CDR3 DNA sequence: TGCAGTGCTAGAGATCGGGACAGGGGTGCCGATGGCTACACCTTC. It yields the protein CSARDRDRGADGYTF.

This clonotype was observed a few times. The rearrangement joins TRBV5-1 to TRBJ1-2; a possible D gene is TRBD1 (5 bases). This CDR3 is 14 amino acids long. Germline CDR1 SGHRS, CDR2 YFSETQ. V was clipped by 0 bases and J by 7 bases, with 13 bases between them. The CDR3 sequence: CASSLAQDGFGYTF. In DNA form, the CDR3 reads TGCGCCAGCAGCTTGGCACAGGACGGTTTTGGCTACACCTTC.

V is TRBV3-1 and J is TRBJ2-3; possibly TRBD2 for D (6 bases). There are 14 residues in the CDR3. Germline V gene sequence: CDR1 LGHDT, CDR2 YNNKEL (reference sequence). V lost 4 bases, J lost 5 bases, and 13 bases lay in between. Here the CDR3 DNA reads TGTGCCAGCAGCCCTAGTCGGGGAGGAGATACGCAGTATTTT. It translates to CASSPSRGGDTQYF.

This clonotype was counted at least ten times. V is TRBV10-3 and J is TRBJ1-2, with a weak D call TRBD1 (6 bases). The ends were cut back, 3 bases at V and 2 bases at J, with 10 bases in the middle. Germline values: CDR1 ENHRY, CDR2 SYGVKD. This CDR3 comprises 14 residues. In DNA, the CDR3 is TGTGCCATCAGTGACCGGACAGTCAACTATGGCTACACCTTC. Residues: CAISDRTVNYGYTF.

This clonotype showed up just a few times. This chain uses TRBV12-3 or TRBV12-4 with TRBJ1-2; D unresolved. This CDR3 region has 12 residues. The germline V and J ends were trimmed by 6 bases and 4 bases, with 9 bases remaining between them. Written as DNA, the CDR3 is TGTGCCAGCAGCCGCTTCGGCTATGGCTACACCTTC. Protein sequence: CASSRFGYGYTF.

The V gene is TRBV7-2, the J gene TRBJ2-7; D possibly matches TRBD1 or TRBD2 (5 bases each). The CDR3 is 14 residues long. Germline V gene lookup returns CDR1 SGHTA and CDR2 FQGNSA. Trimming took 3 bases from V and 4 from J, leaving 13 bases between them. The CDR3 DNA is TGTGCCAGCAGCTTGGTCAGGGAGAGGTACGAGCAGTACTTC. It translates to CASSLVRERYEQYF. The full variable domain, rest sourced from reference TRBV7-2 and TRBJ2-7, is GAGVSQSPSNKVTEKGKDVELRCDPISGHTALYWYRQSLGQGLEFLIYFQGNSAPDKSGLPSDRFSAERTGGSVSTLTIQRTQQEDSAVYLCASSLVRERYEQYFGPGTRLTVT.

This clonotype was counted ten times or more. V and J are TRBV6-6 and TRBJ2-1; 7 bases align to TRBD2. With 5 bases clipped from V and 3 bases from J, the junction kept 10 bases outside the gene matches. The CDR3 runs to 16 residues. Per the germline V gene, CDR1 is MNHNY and CDR2 is SVGAGI (reference sequence). The CDR3 loop is CASSPPGERGYNEQFF. In nucleotides, the CDR3 is TGTGCCAGCAGTCCCCCAGGTGAGCGGGGCTACAATGAGCAGTTCTTC.

V and J are TRBV12-3 or TRBV12-4 and TRBJ1-4; possible D gene TRBD1, 5 bases. The CDR3 contains 15 residues. Trimming removed 7 bases from V and 0 bases from J, with 12 bases in between. CDR3 amino acids: CASTSQGSTNEKLFF. The CDR3, as DNA: TGTGCCAGCACCAGTCAGGGATCAACTAATGAAAAACTGTTTTTT.

The chain is built from TRBV20-1 and TRBJ1-1; 7 bases fit TRBD1. Looked up from germline, CDR1 is DFQATT and CDR2 is SNEGSKA (reference sequence). The CDR3 extends over 13 amino acids. The V and J ends lost 3 bases and 4 bases, in that order; junction bases with no gene match: 5. CDR3 region: CSARRAGGTEAFF. The DNA of the CDR3 is TGCAGTGCTAGGAGGGCAGGGGGCACTGAAGCTTTCTTT.

Comments on this clonotype: A junction end diverges from the germline sequence, so it may reflect a read error. V and J are TRBV3-1 and TRBJ2-1; a weak D match, TRBD2 (5 bases). The CDR3 consists of 12 residues. Germline assignment: CDR1 LGHDT and CDR2 YNNKEL (reference sequence). As DNA, the CDR3 is TGTGCCAGCACCCGGGGTTACAATGAGCAGTTATTC. Translated: CASTRGYNEQLF.

The table lists this clonotype with a few counts. The gene calls are TRBV4-1 and TRBJ2-3; the D is unclear. V lost 2 bases, J lost 4 bases, and 7 bases lay in between. This CDR3 is built from 13 residues. Germline CDR1 reads MGHRA; CDR2 reads YSYEKL. The DNA of the CDR3 is TGCGCCAGCAGCCAACTGCACGCAGATACGCAGTATTTT. Its protein product is CASSQLHADTQYF.

This clonotype was recorded at least ten times. V gene TRBV5-1 combines with J gene TRBJ2-3; D not resolved. Germline V gene sequence: CDR1 SGHRS, CDR2 YFSETQ. The V end lost 0 bases, the J end lost 2 bases, and 7 bases lay between the germline ends. The CDR3 sequence is 14 residues long. The CDR3 DNA reads as TGCGCCAGCAGCTTGGGTCAGACCACAGATACGCAGTATTTT. Its protein is CASSLGQTTDTQYF.

The chain links TRBV6-2 or TRBV6-3 to TRBJ2-1, with no clear D. The CDR3 runs 12 residues. The germline V gene has CDR1 MNHEY and CDR2 SVGEGT. V was clipped by 2 bases and J by 9 bases, with 8 bases between them. DNA of the CDR3: TGTGCCAGCAGTTACCTTAATTCTGAGCAGTTCTTC. It yields the protein CASSYLNSEQFF.

This clonotype was counted at least ten times. This chain connects TRBV12-3 or TRBV12-4 to TRBJ1-4; TRBD1 aligns across 7 bases. The CDR3 is made up of 14 amino acids. Unmatched junction bases numbered 9, after V lost 6 bases and J lost 8 bases. CDR3 protein: CASRAGTVAEKLFF. The CDR3 bases are TGTGCCAGCAGAGCCGGGACAGTAGCCGAAAAACTGTTTTTT.

This clonotype was counted ten times or more. The V call is TRBV20-1, the J call TRBJ2-6; a weak D match, TRBD1 (6 bases). Germline V CDR1 and CDR2: DFQATT, SNEGSKA (reference sequence). The germline V and J ends were trimmed by 3 bases and 4 bases, with 10 bases remaining between them. This CDR3 contains 14 residues. Here the CDR3 DNA reads TGCAGTGCTAGTGACAGGAGGGGGGCCAACGTCCTGACTTTC. Translated: CSASDRRGANVLTF.

This clonotype was seen more than once but under ten times. The chain is built from TRBV2 and TRBJ1-2, with D unclear. This CDR3 is built from 11 residues. The V and J ends lost 10 bases and 7 bases respectively, with 13 bases between them. The germline gives CDR1 SNHLY, CDR2 FYNNEI. CDR3 nucleotide sequence: TGTGCCAACCTGGGAAAGACTGGCTACACCTTC. This gives the protein CANLGKTGYTF. The whole variable domain, filled in from reference TRBV2 and TRBJ1-2, reads EPEVTQTPSHQVTQMGQEVILRCVPISNHLYFYWYRQILGQKVEFLVSFYNNEISEKSEIFDDQFSVERPDGSNFTLKIRSTKLEDSAMYFCANLGKTGYTFGSGTRLTVV.

This clonotype has only a few counts. The J gene is TRBJ1-2, the V gene TRBV24-1; tentative D call: TRBD1 (5 bases). In germline, CDR1 is KGHDR, CDR2 SFDVKD. The V gene lost 4 bases and the J gene lost 3 bases, with 11 bases spanning the gap. The length of the CDR3 is 14 residues. DNA of the CDR3: TGTGCCACCAGTGACTTGGGGACGGACTATGGCTACACCTTC. Translated, it gives CATSDLGTDYGYTF.

This rearrangement joins TRBV29-1 to TRBJ2-5; 10 bases map to TRBD1. The J call may be wrong; the DNA end is better matched by TRBJ2-7. Germline V gene sequence: CDR1 SQVTM, CDR2 ANQGSEA. The CDR3 has 12 amino acids. CDR3 residues: CSAGGTGDEQYF. The CDR3 DNA follows: TGCAGCGCGGGGGGGACAGGGGACGAGCAGTACTTC.

The chain has TRBV27 and TRBJ1-4; D unresolved. From germline, CDR1 is MNHEY and CDR2 SMNVEV (reference sequence). CDR3 length: 15 amino acids. Trimming shortened V by 3 bases and J by 2 bases, and 10 bases separated the two germline ends. This CDR3 reads CASSFVRTTNEKLFF. The CDR3 bases are TGTGCCAGCAGTTTCGTCCGTACCACTAATGAAAAACTGTTTTTT.

The V gene is TRBV28, the J gene TRBJ2-1, with 7 bases that match TRBD2. Trimming at V came to 8 bases and at J to 9 bases, leaving 19 bases not matched to a gene. Germline CDR1 and CDR2: MDHEN and SYDVKM. This CDR3 spans 16 amino acids. The CDR3 sequence: CASAWGSSGTPGEQFF. CDR3 DNA: TGTGCCAGCGCCTGGGGGTCTAGCGGCACCCCGGGTGAGCAGTTCTTC.

This clonotype was seen many times. V usage is TRBV4-2 and J usage is TRBJ1-4; maybe TRBD1 (5 bases). The CDR3 extends over 13 amino acids. Germline values: CDR1 LGHNA, CDR2 YNFKEQ. Between the trimmed V and J ends, which lost 1 base and 8 bases, there was a span of 8 bases. In nucleotides, the CDR3 is TGTGCCAGCAGCCAAGGGGGCGGCGAAAAACTGTTTTTT. Translation gives CASSQGGGEKLFF.

This chain joins TRBV24-1 and TRBJ2-3; 7 bases are a match to TRBD1. The CDR3 totals 14 residues. Germline CDR1 is KGHDR and CDR2 is SFDVKD. The ends lost 9 bases at V and 5 bases at J; junction bases unmatched: 10. The CDR3 nucleotides read TGTGCCACCGGCGGAGGAAGGGGGCGAGATACGCAGTATTTT. Translated: CATGGGRGRDTQYF.

This clonotype was seen more than once but under ten times. CDR3 protein: CSATPDSSYNEQFF. In DNA form, the CDR3 reads TGCAGTGCAACTCCCGACAGCTCCTACAATGAGCAGTTCTTC. This chain links TRBV20-1 with TRBJ2-1; D might be TRBD1 (5 bases). V was clipped by 6 bases and J by 0 bases, with 12 bases between them. CDR1 DFQATT and CDR2 SNEGSKA come from the germline V gene (reference sequence). This CDR3 has 14 amino acids.

This clonotype was counted at least ten times. V and J are TRBV6-6 and TRBJ1-1; 9 bases fit TRBD1. Germline CDR1 reads MNHNY; CDR2 reads SVGAGI (reference sequence). The J segment lost 0 bases and the V segment lost 6 bases, leaving 2 bases of the junction unmatched. CDR3 size: 14 residues. The CDR3 region has the DNA TGTGCCAGCAGGGGGACAGGGTTGAACACTGAAGCTTTCTTT. Translation: CASRGTGLNTEAFF.

The CDR3 spells CASSPVGDPRYEQYF. The CDR3 DNA follows: TGTGCCAGCTCACCCGTAGGGGACCCTCGCTACGAGCAGTACTTC. V usage is TRBV18 and J usage is TRBJ2-7; D is possibly TRBD1 or TRBD2 (5 bases each). V was shortened by 3 bases and J by 3 bases, with 15 bases between the two germline ends. The CDR3 totals 15 residues. CDR1 is KGHSH, CDR2 LQKENI, per germline.

In its sample, this clonotype was seen many times. The V and J genes are TRBV6-6 and TRBJ2-5; D not resolved. Germline-derived CDR1 and CDR2 are MNHNY and SVGAGI (reference sequence). This CDR3 has 15 amino acids. Trimming left V 8 bases short and J 0 bases short, with 16 bases between. The CDR3: CASGMRSWYQETQYF. The CDR3 bases are TGTGCCAGCGGCATGAGGTCCTGGTACCAAGAGACCCAGTACTTC.